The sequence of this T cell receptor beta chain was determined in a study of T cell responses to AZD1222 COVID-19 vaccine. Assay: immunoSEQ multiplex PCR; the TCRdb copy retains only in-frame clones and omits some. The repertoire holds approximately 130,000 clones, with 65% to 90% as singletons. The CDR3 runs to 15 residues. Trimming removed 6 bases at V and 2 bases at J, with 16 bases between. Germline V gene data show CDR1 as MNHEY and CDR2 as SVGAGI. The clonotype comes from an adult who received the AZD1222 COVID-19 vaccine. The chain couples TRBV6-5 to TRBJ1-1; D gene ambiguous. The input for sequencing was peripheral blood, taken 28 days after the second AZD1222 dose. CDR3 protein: CASSLARTTNTEAFF. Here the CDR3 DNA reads TGTGCCAGCAGCCTCGCCCGGACGACAAACACTGAAGCTTTCTTT.